A selection of T cell receptor beta chains follows, all from one sample in a study of blood T cell repertoires in COVID-19. The table came from immunoSEQ multiplex PCR; TCRdb's copy has only in-frame clones and leaves some out. In the table there are about 120,000 clones, 79% of which are singletons. Material: peripheral blood. These TCRs come from a man aged 35-49 years with active or convalescent COVID-19. Both conserved end residues are part of each CDR3. The order of the fields is J gene, V gene, CDR3 protein.

j_call: TRBJ1-4
v_call: TRBV24-1
cdr3_aa: CATSDAGYVNEKLFF

j_call: TRBJ1-1
v_call: TRBV4-1
cdr3_aa: CASSQDPWGGGEAFF

j_call: TRBJ1-2
v_call: TRBV14
cdr3_aa: CASSRDRRLGYTF

j_call: TRBJ1-4
v_call: TRBV7-9
cdr3_aa: CASSIGQSANEKLFF

j_call: TRBJ1-5
v_call: TRBV7-2
cdr3_aa: CASSSGWGVNQPQHF

j_call: TRBJ2-7
v_call: TRBV28
cdr3_aa: CASFPGADSYEQYF

j_call: TRBJ2-6
v_call: TRBV5-1
cdr3_aa: CASSPQGAVSGANVLTF

j_call: TRBJ2-7
v_call: TRBV30
cdr3_aa: CAWSRRGSTLYEQYF

j_call: TRBJ2-2
v_call: TRBV9
cdr3_aa: CASSVDSGANTGELFF

j_call: TRBJ2-7
v_call: TRBV28
cdr3_aa: CASSFRYEQYF

j_call: TRBJ2-3
v_call: TRBV5-1
cdr3_aa: CASSGGQGAIADTQYF

j_call: TRBJ2-7
v_call: TRBV7-9
cdr3_aa: CASSPRGGNTLSYEQYF

j_call: TRBJ1-2
v_call: TRBV29-1
cdr3_aa: CSVADPDNTF

j_call: TRBJ2-3
v_call: TRBV6-4
cdr3_aa: CASRSSVAGGLGTQYF

j_call: TRBJ1-1
v_call: TRBV29-1
cdr3_aa: CSAQKGQGGSNTEAFF

j_call: TRBJ2-7
v_call: TRBV18
cdr3_aa: CASSPVDTFYEQYF

j_call: TRBJ1-2
v_call: TRBV3-1/TRBV3-2
cdr3_aa: CASSGQGLPTNYGYTF

j_call: TRBJ2-7
v_call: TRBV6-5
cdr3_aa: CASSITGTDSYEQYF

j_call: TRBJ2-3
v_call: TRBV5-1
cdr3_aa: CASSFGLAPDTQYF

j_call: TRBJ2-7
v_call: TRBV6-4
cdr3_aa: CASSDLRLAGASSYEQYF

j_call: TRBJ1-1
v_call: TRBV6-6
cdr3_aa: CASSSDMKTEAFF

j_call: TRBJ1-6
v_call: TRBV7-2
cdr3_aa: CASSLGGGANYSPLHF

j_call: TRBJ1-3
v_call: TRBV11-2
cdr3_aa: CASSSVQGATGNTIYF

j_call: TRBJ1-3
v_call: TRBV10-3
cdr3_aa: CAISEAGDLSGNTIYF

j_call: TRBJ1-2
v_call: TRBV6-2/TRBV6-3
cdr3_aa: CASSPPRGTYGYTF

j_call: TRBJ1-1
v_call: TRBV6-1
cdr3_aa: CASSEQGANTEAFF

j_call: TRBJ2-5
v_call: TRBV11-2
cdr3_aa: CASSLDSGSGGGAQYF

j_call: TRBJ1-2
v_call: TRBV5-1
cdr3_aa: CASSLDRGAMAGYTF

j_call: TRBJ1-2
v_call: TRBV24-1
cdr3_aa: CATARTQGSGYTF

j_call: TRBJ1-2
v_call: TRBV9
cdr3_aa: CASSSFGRRDGYTF

j_call: TRBJ1-2
v_call: TRBV27
cdr3_aa: CASSPKGQGDGYTF

j_call: TRBJ1-1
v_call: TRBV3-1/TRBV3-2
cdr3_aa: CASSHLTGGTEAFF

j_call: TRBJ1-1
v_call: TRBV11-2
cdr3_aa: CASSLIQGPTTEAFF

j_call: TRBJ2-5
v_call: TRBV29-1
cdr3_aa: CSVEGTGEEETQYF

j_call: TRBJ2-3
v_call: TRBV6-2/TRBV6-3
cdr3_aa: CASRPTPHPGLAGRGSTDTQYF

j_call: TRBJ1-2
v_call: TRBV19
cdr3_aa: CASSIGQGYGYTF

j_call: TRBJ1-3
v_call: TRBV19
cdr3_aa: CASSRVTGGGNTIYF

j_call: TRBJ2-5
v_call: TRBV2
cdr3_aa: CASSLRRGETQYF

j_call: TRBJ1-1
v_call: TRBV19
cdr3_aa: CASSRPPNSPPGTEAFF

j_call: TRBJ1-6
v_call: TRBV6-5
cdr3_aa: CASSLKGQGNSPLHF

j_call: TRBJ2-7
v_call: TRBV7-2
cdr3_aa: CASSLERGGTYEQYF

j_call: TRBJ1-1
v_call: TRBV15
cdr3_aa: CATSRGQGQLLWGTEAFF

j_call: TRBJ1-1
v_call: TRBV11-2
cdr3_aa: CASSSKEAGVVYNTEAFF

j_call: TRBJ2-1
v_call: TRBV5-1
cdr3_aa: CASSPDGLAGGPPYNEQFF

j_call: TRBJ2-3
v_call: TRBV7-8
cdr3_aa: CASSSPARTGNTDTQYF

j_call: TRBJ2-1
v_call: TRBV7-9
cdr3_aa: CASSPSIGTSGNNEQFF

j_call: TRBJ2-7
v_call: TRBV29-1
cdr3_aa: CSVISRDRVPYEQYF

j_call: TRBJ1-5
v_call: TRBV28
cdr3_aa: CASSSPTVPDQPQHF

j_call: TRBJ2-3
v_call: TRBV9
cdr3_aa: CASSVVSREGDTQYF

j_call: TRBJ2-1
v_call: TRBV29-1
cdr3_aa: CSVVLADPPYSYNEQFF

j_call: TRBJ1-6
v_call: TRBV6-5
cdr3_aa: CASSSPGQANSPLHF

j_call: TRBJ2-3
v_call: TRBV4-1
cdr3_aa: CASSQGASGRADTQYF

j_call: TRBJ2-2
v_call: TRBV4-3
cdr3_aa: CASSQETGANTGELFF

j_call: TRBJ2-2
v_call: TRBV11-3
cdr3_aa: CASSLDSSRLTGELFF

j_call: TRBJ1-2
v_call: TRBV7-2
cdr3_aa: CASSLGREVYTF

j_call: TRBJ2-2
v_call: TRBV30
cdr3_aa: CAWSVLRAGELFF

j_call: TRBJ2-5
v_call: TRBV6-1
cdr3_aa: CASSGRGGPPLQETQYF

j_call: TRBJ1-1
v_call: TRBV27
cdr3_aa: CASSIGGTEAFF

j_call: TRBJ2-7
v_call: TRBV6-5
cdr3_aa: CASGTGAYEQYF